The 22 T cell receptor beta chains given below trace back to one sample, sequenced in a study of T cell responses to AZD1222 COVID-19 vaccine. Here immunoSEQ multiplex PCR was the method, and the copy in TCRdb shows in-frame clones only, minus some. The sample yields about 130,000 clones, roughly 92% seen once. Sample: peripheral blood, taken 28 days after the second AZD1222 dose. Receptors were obtained from an adult who received the AZD1222 COVID-19 vaccine.

The chain employs TRBV11-2 and TRBJ2-1; 14 bases are a match to TRBD2. The CDR3 loop spans 16 amino acids. V shed 5 bases, J shed 7 bases, and the junction held 7 bases outside the gene matches. Looked up from germline, CDR1 is SGHAT and CDR2 is FQNNGV. This chain's CDR3 is CASSPMTSGGANEQFF. Here the CDR3 DNA reads TGTGCCAGCAGCCCGATGACTAGCGGGGGGGCAAATGAGCAGTTCTTC.

This chain joins TRBV7-3 and TRBJ2-2; perhaps TRBD2 as D (5 bases). Trimming removed 6 bases at V and 6 bases at J, with 8 bases between. Germline CDR1 is SGHTA and CDR2 is FQGTGA. The CDR3 runs to 12 residues. Here the CDR3 DNA reads TGTGCCAGCAGTCCGCGGGCCGGGGAGCTGTTTTTT. Translation: CASSPRAGELFF.

The J gene is TRBJ1-3, the V gene TRBV7-2, with D unclear. Germline CDR1 reads SGHTA; CDR2 reads FQGNSA. This CDR3 contains 18 residues. Trimming removed 2 bases at V and 4 bases at J, with 21 bases between. The CDR3 sequence is CASSLYGESLNPGNTIYF. DNA for the CDR3: TGTGCCAGCAGCTTATACGGGGAGTCCTTGAATCCCGGAAACACCATATATTTT.

The rearrangement joins TRBV19 to TRBJ2-1, with 12 bases identical to TRBD2. The J segment lost 7 bases and the V segment lost 6 bases, leaving 7 bases of the junction unmatched. In germline, CDR1 is LNHDA, CDR2 SQIVND (reference sequence). The CDR3 contains 15 residues. The DNA of the CDR3 is TGTGCCAGTAGCCGACTAGCGGGGGCTGCGAATGAGCAGTTCTTC. It encodes CASSRLAGAANEQFF.

This chain connects TRBV7-2 to TRBJ1-2; D unresolved. The CDR3 sequence is 11 residues long. Germline values: CDR1 SGHTA, CDR2 FQGNSA. Trimming took off 3 bases at V and 8 bases at J, with 7 bases between the two ends. CDR3 in amino acids: CASSFAWGYTF. The DNA of the CDR3 is TGTGCCAGCAGCTTTGCGTGGGGCTACACCTTC.

The chain couples TRBV10-2 to TRBJ1-2; possibly TRBD1 for D (5 bases). V was trimmed by 10 bases and J by 2 bases, leaving 14 bases between them. CDR1 is WSHSY, CDR2 SAAADI, per germline. The CDR3 runs 13 residues. The CDR3 region is CATKLRENYGYTF. The CDR3 nucleotides are TGCGCCACCAAACTCAGGGAAAACTATGGCTACACCTTC.

The chain links TRBV6-5 to TRBJ1-5; weak D call: TRBD1 (6 bases). The CDR3 length is 13 residues. CDR1 MNHEY and CDR2 SVGAGI come from the germline V gene. Trimming left V 10 bases short and J 2 bases short, with 12 bases between. Here the CDR3 DNA reads TGTGCCACCTACAGGGTCGGCAATCAGCCCCAGCATTTT. Protein sequence: CATYRVGNQPQHF.

This clone was found once. The V gene is TRBV4-2, the J gene TRBJ2-1; weak D call: TRBD2 (6 bases). V lost 4 bases, J lost 0 bases, and 28 bases lay in between. This CDR3 region has 21 residues. Looked up from germline, CDR1 is LGHNA and CDR2 is YNFKEQ. The CDR3 sequence is CASSPQDAQGLALSSYNEQFF. Written as DNA, the CDR3 is TGTGCCAGCAGCCCGCAGGACGCCCAAGGGCTAGCGTTGAGCTCCTACAATGAGCAGTTCTTC.

The chain couples TRBV15 to TRBJ1-1; D is undetermined. The CDR3 is 16 residues long. V lost 0 bases, J lost 1 base, and 12 bases lay in between. Germline CDR1 LNHNV, CDR2 YYDKDF (reference sequence). CDR3 loop: CATSRDLGTWNTEAFF. The CDR3 DNA is TGTGCCACCAGCAGAGATTTGGGTACATGGAACACTGAAGCTTTCTTT.

The V and J genes are TRBV5-1 and TRBJ1-2, with TRBD1 matching 12 bases. Germline CDR1 and CDR2: SGHRS and YFSETQ. There are 15 residues in the CDR3. V trimming: 3 bases; J trimming: 4 bases; junction bases outside the gene matches: 4. DNA for the CDR3: TGCGCCAGCAGCTCCCCGGGACAGGGGGCCTATGGCTACACCTTC. As protein: CASSSPGQGAYGYTF.

The gene calls are TRBV4-3 and TRBJ2-7; D not certain. V shed 0 bases and J shed 4 bases, with 7 bases lying between them. Germline V gives CDR1 LGHNA, CDR2 YSLEER. The CDR3 consists of 13 residues. As DNA, the CDR3 is TGCGCCAGCAGCCAAGAGTTCAATTACGAGCAGTACTTC. This sequence encodes CASSQEFNYEQYF.

This chain uses TRBV6-2 or TRBV6-3 with TRBJ2-2; 8 positions match TRBD2. Germline values: CDR1 MNHEY, CDR2 SVGEGT. This CDR3 contains 16 residues. V shed 6 bases, J shed 10 bases, and the junction held 16 bases outside the gene matches. CDR3 sequence (DNA): TGTGCCAGCAGCCAACCGGGACTAGAAAGGTCGGAGGAGCTGTTTTTT. It encodes CASSQPGLERSEELFF.

The chain carries TRBV18 and TRBJ2-7; D is ambiguous. Germline lookup yields CDR1 KGHSH and CDR2 LQKENI. V was shortened by 3 bases and J by 0 bases, with 9 bases between the two germline ends. The CDR3 contains 14 residues. In DNA, the CDR3 is TGTGCCAGCTCACCTCTCTCGCGCTCCTACGAGCAGTACTTC. This codes for CASSPLSRSYEQYF.

The V gene is TRBV28, the J gene TRBJ1-1; no firm D call. In germline, CDR1 is MDHEN, CDR2 SYDVKM. V was clipped by 3 bases and J by 2 bases, with 7 bases between them. This CDR3 has 13 amino acids. CDR3 in amino acids: CASSFGPNTEAFF. CDR3 nucleotide sequence: TGTGCCAGCAGTTTTGGGCCAAACACTGAAGCTTTCTTT.

The chain employs TRBV5-8 and TRBJ1-1; the match to TRBD1 covers 10 bases. This CDR3 has 15 residues. V was clipped by 2 bases and J by 4 bases; unmatched bases: 5. Germline V gene sequence: CDR1 SGHTS, CDR2 YDEGEE. DNA for the CDR3: TGTGCCAGCAGCTTCCGAGGGACAGGGGCCACTGAAGCTTTCTTT. This sequence encodes CASSFRGTGATEAFF.

The V gene is TRBV19, the J gene TRBJ1-6, with 7 bases identical to TRBD1. Per the germline V gene, CDR1 is LNHDA and CDR2 is SQIVND (reference sequence). With V trimmed by 7 bases and J by 7 bases, 10 bases remained unmatched. The CDR3 totals 15 residues. The CDR3 coding sequence is TGTGCCAGTATCCTCCAGCCAGGGGGGAATTCACCCCTCCACTTT. Translating gives CASILQPGGNSPLHF.

The count of this clone is one. This chain uses TRBV28 with TRBJ1-1; TRBD1 agrees at 8 bases. Germline CDR1 is MDHEN and CDR2 is SYDVKM. This CDR3 has 15 residues. After removal of 7 bases from V and 1 base from J, the junction contained 8 bases not matched to a gene. CDR3 in amino acids: CASTPPTGENTEAFF. Here the CDR3 DNA reads TGTGCCAGCACCCCCCCGACAGGGGAGAACACTGAAGCTTTCTTT.

This clone occurred a few times. This chain links TRBV27 with TRBJ1-1, with a weak D call TRBD1 (5 bases). This CDR3 contains 13 residues. V was shortened by 4 bases and J by 6 bases, with 12 bases between the two germline ends. In germline, CDR1 is MNHEY, CDR2 SMNVEV (reference sequence). The CDR3 region has the DNA TGTGCCAGCAGTTGGGGACTCTCTTCTGAAGCTTTCTTT. Its protein is CASSWGLSSEAFF.

In this sample, this clone turned up a few times. The V call is TRBV3-1 (or the pseudogene TRBV3-2), the J call TRBJ1-2, with 10 bases matching TRBD1. Trimming cost V 4 bases and J 7 bases; bases outside gene matches: 3. Germline V gives CDR1 LGHDT, CDR2 YNNKEL (reference sequence). CDR3 length equals 13 residues. The CDR3 loop reads CASSRDRGVGYTF. The CDR3 nucleotides read TGTGCCAGCAGCCGGGACAGGGGAGTTGGCTACACCTTC.

V and J are TRBV10-3 and TRBJ1-6; D uncertain. The length of the CDR3 is 14 residues. The germline V gene has CDR1 ENHRY and CDR2 SYGVKD. Deletions cut 7 bases from V and 4 bases from J, with 11 bases between. As DNA, the CDR3 is TGTGCCATCACGGAGACGGCTTATAATTCACCCCTCCACTTT. Translation: CAITETAYNSPLHF.

This clone was recorded only once. The chain uses TRBV4-2 and TRBJ1-2, with 10 bases lining up with TRBD1. With V trimmed by 1 base and J by 4 bases, 12 bases remained unmatched. CDR3 size: 18 residues. Germline V CDR1 and CDR2: LGHNA, YNFKEQ. The CDR3 protein is CASSQATQTGGGGYGYTF. CDR3 in DNA: TGTGCCAGCAGCCAAGCGACCCAGACAGGGGGCGGTGGCTATGGCTACACCTTC.

The chain couples TRBV7-9 to TRBJ1-5; D is unresolved. Between the trimmed V and J ends, which lost 3 bases and 5 bases, there was a span of 8 bases. Germline CDR1 is SEHNR and CDR2 is FQNEAQ (reference sequence). This CDR3 comprises 13 residues. CDR3 bases: TGTGCCAGCAGCTTCAAAGACCATCAGCCCCAGCATTTT. This sequence encodes CASSFKDHQPQHF.